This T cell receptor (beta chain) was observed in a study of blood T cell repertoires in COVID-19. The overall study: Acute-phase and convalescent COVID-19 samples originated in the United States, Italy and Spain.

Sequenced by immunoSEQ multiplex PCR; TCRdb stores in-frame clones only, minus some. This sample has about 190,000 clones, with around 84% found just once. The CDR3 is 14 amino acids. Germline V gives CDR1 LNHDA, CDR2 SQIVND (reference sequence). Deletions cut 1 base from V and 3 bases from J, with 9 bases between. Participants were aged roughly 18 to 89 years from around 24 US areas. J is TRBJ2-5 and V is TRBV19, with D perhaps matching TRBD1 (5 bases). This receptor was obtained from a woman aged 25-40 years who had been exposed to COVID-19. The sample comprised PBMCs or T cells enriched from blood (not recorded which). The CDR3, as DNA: TGTGCCAGTAGTATAGGGGGCTCTAAAGAGACCCAGTACTTC. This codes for CASSIGGSKETQYF.